The 29 T cell receptor beta chains in this list originate from one sample, sequenced in a study of shared clonotypes between healthy human individuals. Sequenced by immunoSEQ multiplex PCR; TCRdb stores in-frame clones only, minus some. This sample has around 700,000 clones; around 74% occur once, and the top ten carry less than 2%. Material for sequencing was memory CD4+ T cells sorted from blood. Sample subset: CD45RA-negative fraction. These TCRs come from a woman aged 30 to 39 in good health.

This clone was recorded a few times. This rearrangement joins TRBV2 to TRBJ1-2; the D gene is possibly TRBD1 (6 bases). The V end was cut by 6 bases, the J end by 4 bases, with 15 bases between. This CDR3 has 14 residues. Germline loops: CDR1 SNHLY, CDR2 FYNNEI. The CDR3 reads CASSRDKGGYGYTF. The CDR3 DNA sequence: TGTGCCAGCAGCCGGGACAAGGGGGGCTATGGCTACACCTTC.

V gene TRBV11-2 combines with J gene TRBJ2-1; D not resolved. The CDR3 runs to 15 residues. V was shortened by 5 bases and J by 0 bases, with 11 bases between the two germline ends. Germline values: CDR1 SGHAT, CDR2 FQNNGV. CDR3 in amino acids: CASSLSSSSYNEQFF. For the CDR3, the DNA is TGTGCCAGCAGCCTCAGCTCAAGCTCCTACAATGAGCAGTTCTTC. Drawing the rest from reference TRBV11-2 and TRBJ2-1, the complete variable domain is EAGVAQSPRYKIIEKRQSVAFWCNPISGHATLYWYQQILGQGPKLLIQFQNNGVVDDSQLPKDRFSAERLKGVDSTLKIQPAKLEDSAVYLCASSLSSSSYNEQFFGPGTRLTVL.

The J gene is TRBJ2-3, the V gene TRBV6-1, with D hard to call. This CDR3 spans 13 amino acids. Trimming removed 6 bases at V and 3 bases at J, with 10 bases between. From germline, CDR1 is MNHNS and CDR2 SASEGT. CDR3 sequence (DNA): TGTGCCAGCAGCCTATACAGAACAGATACGCAGTATTTT. Protein sequence: CASSLYRTDTQYF.

Turning to this clone: The same CDR3 arises from other DNA sequences in this sample as well. The chain couples TRBV5-1 to TRBJ1-1; possibly TRBD1 for D (6 bases). The CDR3 runs to 14 residues. Trimming cost V 1 base and J 4 bases, with 11 bases left between them. Per germline, CDR1 SGHRS and CDR2 YFSETQ. The CDR3 protein is CASSLSGDGTEAFF. The CDR3 region has the DNA TGCGCCAGCAGCTTGTCAGGGGATGGCACTGAAGCTTTCTTT.

V is TRBV5-4 and J is TRBJ1-2, with unresolved D. The CDR3 has 14 residues. Germline loops: CDR1 SGHNT, CDR2 YYREEE (reference sequence). Trimming took 6 bases from V and 2 from J, leaving 14 bases between them. The CDR3: CASTRWQSNYGYTF. The CDR3 DNA is TGTGCCAGCACCCGGTGGCAGTCCAACTATGGCTACACCTTC.

There are many counts of this clone. The V and J genes are TRBV7-9 and TRBJ1-1, with D possibly being TRBD1 (5 bases). This CDR3 is built from 15 residues. V lost 3 bases and J lost 1, with 12 bases in between. Germline CDR1 is SEHNR and CDR2 is FQNEAQ (reference sequence). The CDR3 nucleotides read TGTGCCAGCAGCTTGGGGACGGGGAGGAACACTGAAGCTTTCTTT. Translating it yields CASSLGTGRNTEAFF.

Concerning this clone: This clone may be a read error of a much larger clone one base away. This sample includes further DNA sequences coding for the same CDR3. This chain connects TRBV7-9 to TRBJ2-5; D gene ambiguous. Deletions cut 1 base from V and 1 base from J, with 1 base between. This CDR3 has 12 amino acids. Germline V gene data show CDR1 as SEHNR and CDR2 as FQNEAQ (reference sequence). Written as DNA, the CDR3 is TGTGCCAGCAGCTTAGGCCAAGAGACCCAGTACTTC. It codes for CASSLGQETQYF.

This clone was recorded only once. The V and J genes are TRBV7-2 and TRBJ2-7, with 10 bases aligning to TRBD1. Germline V lookup: CDR1 SGHTA, CDR2 FQGNSA. The CDR3 extends over 13 amino acids. V lost 5 bases and J lost 5; bases outside the gene matches: 3. The DNA of the CDR3 is TGTGCCAGCAGCCGGGACAGGGGCCACGAGCAGTACTTC. Translated, it gives CASSRDRGHEQYF. The complete variable domain, with remaining parts taken from reference TRBV7-2 and TRBJ2-7, reads GAGVSQSPSNKVTEKGKDVELRCDPISGHTALYWYRQSLGQGLEFLIYFQGNSAPDKSGLPSDRFSAERTGGSVSTLTIQRTQQEDSAVYLCASSRDRGHEQYFGPGTRLTVT.

The genes are TRBV5-1 and TRBJ2-1; D may be TRBD1 (6 bases). The CDR3 is made up of 15 amino acids. Per the germline V gene, CDR1 is SGHRS and CDR2 is YFSETQ. V lost 0 bases and J 6 bases, leaving 13 bases between the germline ends. The CDR3 region has the DNA TGCGCCAGCAGCTTGGACAGGGCTAGCCTCAATGAGCAGTTCTTC. Amino acid sequence: CASSLDRASLNEQFF. Full variable domain (missing parts from reference TRBV5-1 and TRBJ2-1): KAGVTQTPRYLIKTRGQQVTLSCSPISGHRSVSWYQQTPGQGLQFLFEYFSETQRNKGNFPGRFSGRQFSNSRSEMNVSTLELGDSALYLCASSLDRASLNEQFFGPGTRLTVL.

The chain has TRBV18 and TRBJ1-1, with 8 bases that match TRBD1. Germline V lookup: CDR1 KGHSH, CDR2 LQKENI. The CDR3 totals 13 residues. J lost 11 bases, V lost 5 bases, and 10 bases had no gene match. In nucleotides, the CDR3 is TGTGCCAGCTCATCCAGGACAGGGATCGTGGCTTTCTTT. Its translation is CASSSRTGIVAFF.

Only one count was recorded for this clone. The chain is built from TRBV4-1 and TRBJ2-5, with 14 positions matching TRBD2. The assigned J gene may be wrong: the sequence end matches TRBJ2-7 better. Looked up from germline, CDR1 is MGHRA and CDR2 is YSYEKL. This CDR3 has 16 residues. The CDR3 spells CASSFGTSGRIHEQYF. CDR3 in DNA: TGCGCCAGCAGCTTCGGGACTAGCGGGAGAATCCACGAGCAGTACTTC.

This clone is a singleton in its sample. Within the sample, other DNA sequences also encode this same CDR3. The V gene is TRBV7-2, the J gene TRBJ1-1; D unclear. Germline CDR1 is SGHTA and CDR2 is FQGNSA. The CDR3 runs 13 residues. V lost 2 bases, J lost 3 bases, and 7 bases lay in between. The CDR3 coding sequence is TGTGCCAGCAGCTTATGGGAAGACACTGAAGCTTTCTTT. This sequence encodes CASSLWEDTEAFF.

This sequence joins TRBV30 and TRBJ2-5; no clear D. The DNA end favors TRBJ2-7, so the J call may be wrong. Germline V gene data show CDR1 as GTSNPN and CDR2 as SVGIG (reference sequence). This CDR3 contains 11 residues. This CDR3 reads CAWSQAYEQYF. The CDR3 DNA follows: TGTGCCTGGTCCCAAGCCTACGAGCAGTACTTC.

V usage is TRBV7-6 and J usage is TRBJ2-7; 9 nucleotides align to TRBD2. Germline V gives CDR1 SGHVS, CDR2 FNYEAQ. This CDR3 region has 12 residues. The ends lost 8 bases at V and 2 bases at J; junction bases unmatched: 1. DNA of the CDR3: TGTGCCAGCGCGGGGGGGACCTACGAGCAGTACTTC. This gives the protein CASAGGTYEQYF.

This rearrangement joins TRBV5-8 to TRBJ2-3; D is possibly TRBD1 or TRBD2 (5 bases each). Trimming took off 2 bases at V and 3 bases at J, with 10 bases between the two ends. The CDR3 loop spans 14 amino acids. Germline V CDR1 and CDR2: SGHTS, YDEGEE. The CDR3 spells CASSLYGATDTQYF. The CDR3 coding sequence is TGTGCCAGCAGCTTATACGGGGCTACAGATACGCAGTATTTT.

The chain uses TRBV28 and TRBJ1-2; TRBD1 might be the D (6 bases). In germline, CDR1 is MDHEN, CDR2 SYDVKM. Trimming removed 1 base at V and 8 bases at J, with 17 bases between. This CDR3 is 15 amino acids long. The CDR3 DNA is TGTGCCAGCAGTTTATCAAACAACAGGGTGTACGGCTACACCTTC. Protein product: CASSLSNNRVYGYTF.

This clone was found a few times. The CDR3 DNA reads as TGTGCCACCAGCAGAGACAATGGGGCAGATCAGCCCCAGCATTTT. Translation: CATSRDNGADQPQHF. This chain links TRBV15 with TRBJ1-5; TRBD1 might be the D (5 bases). The length of the CDR3 is 15 residues. Per germline, CDR1 LNHNV and CDR2 YYDKDF (reference sequence). V lost 0 bases and J 5 bases, leaving 11 bases between the germline ends. The whole variable domain, filled in from reference TRBV15 and TRBJ1-5, reads DAMVIQNPRYQVTQFGKPVTLSCSQTLNHNVMYWYQQKSSQAPKLLFHYYDKDFNNEADTPDNFQSRRPNTSFCFLDIRSPGLGDTAMYLCATSRDNGADQPQHFGDGTRLSIL.

The chain has TRBV18 and TRBJ2-7; D uncertain. The germline V and J ends were trimmed by 3 bases and 3 bases, with 12 bases remaining between them. The germline V gene encodes CDR1 KGHSH and CDR2 LQKENI. The CDR3 spans 14 residues. In nucleotides, the CDR3 is TGTGCCAGCTCACCCGAGGTTTCGGACTACGAGCAGTACTTC. Translated: CASSPEVSDYEQYF.

In this sample, this clone turned up a few times. V and J are TRBV10-2 and TRBJ1-5; 7 bases align to TRBD1. Germline V gene data show CDR1 as WSHSY and CDR2 as SAAADI. V shed 6 bases and J 0 bases; nucleotides not matched to a gene: 14. This CDR3 is built from 18 residues. CDR3 in amino acids: CASSADRVGSSSNQPQHF. The CDR3 coding sequence is TGCGCCAGCAGCGCTGACAGGGTAGGGTCCTCTAGCAATCAGCCCCAGCATTTT.

Ten or more counts support this clone. The CDR3 DNA follows: TGCAGCGTTGCCAAGGAGGGGATGGGGGACACCGGGGAGCTGTTTTTT. Translated, it gives CSVAKEGMGDTGELFF. This chain uses TRBV29-1 with TRBJ2-2, with a tentative D call TRBD2 (6 bases). CDR1 is SQVTM, CDR2 ANQGSEA, per germline. The CDR3 is made up of 16 amino acids. Deletions cut 4 bases from V and 3 bases from J, with 18 bases between.

The chain uses TRBV11-2 and TRBJ1-6; 9 bases map to TRBD1. Germline assignment: CDR1 SGHAT and CDR2 FQNNGV. CDR3 length: 16 amino acids. V shed 5 bases, J shed 10 bases, and the junction held 12 bases outside the gene matches. CDR3: CASSLLQGALNSPLHF. CDR3 coding DNA: TGTGCCAGCAGCCTACTACAGGGGGCATTGAACTCACCCCTCCACTTT.

This clone was observed once. The rearrangement joins TRBV5-1 to TRBJ2-4; D may be TRBD2 (6 bases). There are 14 residues in the CDR3. Between the trimmed V and J ends, which lost 0 bases and 7 bases, there was a span of 11 bases. The V gene's germline CDR1 is SGHRS and CDR2 YFSETQ. CDR3 in DNA: TGCGCCAGCAGCTTGGGGGCTAGCGAGAACATTCAGTACTTC. As protein: CASSLGASENIQYF. Supplemented by reference TRBV5-1 and TRBJ2-4, the full variable domain reads KAGVTQTPRYLIKTRGQQVTLSCSPISGHRSVSWYQQTPGQGLQFLFEYFSETQRNKGNFPGRFSGRQFSNSRSEMNVSTLELGDSALYLCASSLGASENIQYFGAGTRLSVL.

This clone was observed once. The rearrangement joins TRBV29-1 to TRBJ2-3; D possibly corresponds to TRBD2 (6 bases). V gave up 4 bases and J gave up 5 bases, with 19 bases separating them. The CDR3 has 15 residues. Germline lookup yields CDR1 SQVTM and CDR2 ANQGSEA. CDR3 in amino acids: CSVAGGTSRRDTQYF. CDR3 in DNA: TGCAGCGTTGCAGGAGGGACCTCGCGACGAGATACGCAGTATTTT.

The chain has TRBV5-4 and TRBJ2-1; TRBD1 is a possible D gene (5 bases). The ends were cut back, 0 bases at V and 10 bases at J, with 17 bases in the middle. In germline, CDR1 is SGHNT, CDR2 YYREEE (reference sequence). This CDR3 has 15 amino acids. DNA for the CDR3: TGTGCCAGCAGCTTGGGGGGCGTGACAACCCGCGAGCAGTTCTTC. This encodes CASSLGGVTTREQFF.

This clone was detected once. A far larger clone is a single base away, which makes a read error likely. The sample carries other DNA sequences with the same CDR3. The gene calls are TRBV6-1 and TRBJ2-6; possibly TRBD2 for D (6 bases). V lost 6 bases to trimming and J lost 0 bases, with 9 bases between them. This CDR3 contains 15 residues. Germline CDR1 reads MNHNS; CDR2 reads SASEGT. The CDR3 bases are TGTGCCAGCAGGGACGGGGGCTCTGGGGCCAACGTCCTGACTTTC. Translation: CASRDGGSGANVLTF.

On this clone itself: The same CDR3 also results from other DNA sequences found in this sample. V is TRBV14 and J is TRBJ2-7; D is unclear. Trimming took 0 bases from V and 4 from J, leaving 13 bases between them. Looked up from germline, CDR1 is SGHDN and CDR2 is FVKESK. This CDR3 is built from 15 residues. This CDR3 is CASSQDTGRAYEQYF. In nucleotides, the CDR3 is TGTGCCAGCAGCCAAGACACGGGTAGGGCGTACGAGCAGTACTTC.

The V gene is TRBV5-1, the J gene TRBJ1-1; possible D gene TRBD1, 6 bases. V shed 4 bases and J shed 7 bases, with 14 bases lying between them. Germline V lookup: CDR1 SGHRS, CDR2 YFSETQ. CDR3 size: 13 residues. This CDR3 reads CASSPWTDNEAFF. Here the CDR3 DNA reads TGCGCCAGCAGCCCCTGGACAGACAATGAAGCTTTCTTT.

The chain has TRBV25-1 and TRBJ1-2; TRBD1 aligns across 7 bases. V was clipped by 6 bases and J by 5 bases; unmatched bases: 15. In germline, CDR1 is MGHDK, CDR2 SYGVNS. This CDR3 spans 16 amino acids. The DNA for the CDR3 is TGTGCCAGCAGCCGAACCACGGGACAGAGTCCTTATGGCTACACCTTC. Translation: CASSRTTGQSPYGYTF.

The CDR3 DNA reads TGTGCCAGCAGCTTAGGCCTACTAGCGGGAGAAGACAAAAACATTCAGTACTTC. It encodes CASSLGLLAGEDKNIQYF. The chain combines TRBV11-3 with TRBJ2-4; 11 bases agree with TRBD2. Germline V gene data show CDR1 as SGHNT and CDR2 as YENEEA. V was pared by 1 base and J by 3 bases, with 8 bases of the junction left unmatched. This CDR3 comprises 18 residues.